This T cell receptor (beta chain) is from a study of T cell changes during pregnancy in multiple sclerosis. Clones were read by immunoSEQ multiplex PCR, and TCRdb kept only the in-frame ones, dropping some. The sample shows 60,000 to 90,000 clones, about 93% of them seen only once. Germline V lookup: CDR1 LNHNV, CDR2 YYDKDF (reference sequence). This CDR3 is 15 amino acids long. The germline V and J ends were trimmed by 1 base and 2 bases, with 11 bases remaining between them. The chain combines TRBV15 with TRBJ2-5, with a tentative D call TRBD2 (6 bases). The sample here was peripheral blood, taken after pregnancy. The TCR sequence derives from a female donor in good health, enrolled as a control in a pregnancy study. CDR3: CATSRVAGRQETQYF. The CDR3 DNA follows: TGTGCCACCAGCAGAGTTGCGGGGCGTCAAGAGACCCAGTACTTC.